This TCR beta chain was identified in a study of blood T cell repertoires in COVID-19 (dated by TCRdb to the early 2020s). A note on the overall study: Collaborator samples came from the United States, Italy and Spain and covered acute and convalescent phases of COVID-19. The material from the prospective study consisted of cDNA or gDNA derived from T cells, B-cell-depleted T cells, or PBMCs. The dataset comprised deeply sampled blood TCRbeta repertoires from subjects exposed to, actively infected with, or recovered from COVID-19. A freely available public database, intended as a resource for researchers studying the immune response to SARS-CoV-2, is where the repertoires were released. The samples were drawn from the first 160 participants of the ongoing ImmuneRACE study and from 1,254 subjects provided by 6 global collaborators. Nearly every sample came with metadata listing a de-identified subject ID, COVID-19 status, age in years and sex. Where available, HLA class I and class II types were obtained from metadata supplied by the sample provider rather than from assay-based typing.

The germline V gene encodes CDR1 SNHLY and CDR2 FYNNEI. The CDR3 numbers 16 residues from cysteine through phenylalanine. Only the CDR3 portion is preserved as DNA: 48 bases, with reading frame beginning at the first base. Relative to germline, V is missing 7 bases and J is missing 4 bases, with 13 bases of the junction outside any gene match. Participants in the prospective study were aged roughly 18 to 95 years, lived in 20 to 25 United States geographic areas, and enrolled through a virtual design. To assign participants to cohorts, the prospective study relied on clinical history that participants themselves reported in a screening survey and a study questionnaire. ImmuneRACE Cohort 3 recovered participants were defined by two consecutive negative NP/OP PCR tests, healthcare professional clearance, or symptom resolution. Mobile phlebotomists in the prospective study collected whole blood, serum and a nasopharyngeal or oropharyngeal swab from every participant. Prospective study participants could optionally give additional blood draws and questionnaires over an approximately 2-month period. Blood samples from the prospective study were shipped frozen or at room temperature prior to DNA extraction.

What the work shows at the level of the full study, not this receptor alone: Clinical and demographic metadata were provided uncurated, with the amount varying by source and participant.

The immunoSEQ Assay, a bias-controlled multiplex PCR, was used to amplify TCRbeta CDR3 regions from genomic DNA. From the authors' description of their analysis: Within the assay, amplification of reference gene primers was used to estimate how many nucleated cells each sample contained. Sequence reads were collapsed and filtered to measure the absolute abundance of every unique TCRbeta CDR3 rearrangement. Productive Simpson clonality was computed per sample as the square root of Simpson's diversity index over productive rearrangements. TCRdb limited this immuneACCESS table to in-frame rearrangements with V and J called. A share of clones is missing; checked studies link under half to unresolved V genes, and the rest is unexplained. The V and J calls and the clone size are those of that table, but D and trimming were determined from the DNA. This sample comprises over 150,000 clones, approximately 83% of them detected only once. The ten biggest clones cover 6% to 8% of the sample.

Points on this clone: What this receptor recognizes is not known. The input lacks base qualities; no much larger clone sits a single base away.

The chain is made from TRBV2 and TRBJ1-3, and 7 junctional nucleotides match TRBD1. The TCR originated in a middle-aged man who had recovered from COVID-19. The sequenced sample consisted of PBMCs or T cells enriched from blood (not recorded which). The sequenced DNA: TGTGCCAGCAATGGAGTACCACAGGGGCGAGGAAACACCATATATTTT. This yields the protein CASNGVPQGRGNTIYF.